This T cell receptor (beta chain) was recorded in a study of T-cell reconstitution after alpha-beta-depleted transplantation in children. TCRbeta library preparation incorporated unique molecular identifiers. Each CDR3 protein is one row after TCRdb ran MiXCR on the PCR reads. Found here are some 530,000 distinct CDR3 sequences, 9.5% to 15% of them singletons; the top ten hold around 6%. Sequencing was performed on PBMCs from the stem cell graft donor, taken from the stem cell graft. The clonotype was recovered from a human donor who donated a stem cell graft to a child with combined immunodeficiency.

The DNA of the CDR3 is TGCAGCGTTGAGGGGGGACTGGCAGATACGCAGTATTTT. It translates to CSVEGGLADTQYF. The genes are TRBV29-1 and TRBJ2-3; a possible D gene is TRBD2 (6 bases). CDR3 length: 13 residues. Trimming removed 3 bases from V and 4 bases from J, with 11 bases in between. The V gene's germline CDR1 is SQVTM and CDR2 ANQGSEA.